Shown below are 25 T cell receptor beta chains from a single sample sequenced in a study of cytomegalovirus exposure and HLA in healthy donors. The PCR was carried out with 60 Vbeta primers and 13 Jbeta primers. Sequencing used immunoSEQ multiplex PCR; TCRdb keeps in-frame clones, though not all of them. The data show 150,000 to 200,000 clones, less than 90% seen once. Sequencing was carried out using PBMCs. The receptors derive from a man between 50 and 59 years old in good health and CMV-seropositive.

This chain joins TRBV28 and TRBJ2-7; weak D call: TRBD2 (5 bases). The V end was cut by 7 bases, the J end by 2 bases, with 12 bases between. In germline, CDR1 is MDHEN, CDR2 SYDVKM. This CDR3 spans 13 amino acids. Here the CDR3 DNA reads TGTGCCAGCACCGGGGTGGCCCCCTACGAGCAGTACTTC. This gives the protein CASTGVAPYEQYF.

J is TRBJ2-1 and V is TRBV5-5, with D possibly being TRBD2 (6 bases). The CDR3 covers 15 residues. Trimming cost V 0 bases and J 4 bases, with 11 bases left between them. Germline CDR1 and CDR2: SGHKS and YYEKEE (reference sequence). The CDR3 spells CASSLVGGSYNEQFF. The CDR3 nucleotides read TGTGCCAGCAGCTTGGTCGGGGGTAGTTACAATGAGCAGTTCTTC.

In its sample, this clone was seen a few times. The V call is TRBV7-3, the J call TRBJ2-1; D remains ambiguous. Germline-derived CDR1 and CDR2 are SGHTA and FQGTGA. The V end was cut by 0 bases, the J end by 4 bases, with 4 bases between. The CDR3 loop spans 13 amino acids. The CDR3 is CASSLTTYNEQFF. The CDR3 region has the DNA TGTGCCAGCAGCTTAACTACTTACAATGAGCAGTTCTTC.

CDR3 DNA: TGTGCCAGCAGTTACTCGGGACAGGGCTATAATTCACCCCTCCACTTT. It yields the protein CASSYSGQGYNSPLHF. The chain combines TRBV6-5 with TRBJ1-6, with TRBD1 matching over 9 bases. With V trimmed by 0 bases and J by 3 bases, 0 bases remained unmatched. The germline gives CDR1 MNHEY, CDR2 SVGAGI. The CDR3 loop spans 16 amino acids.

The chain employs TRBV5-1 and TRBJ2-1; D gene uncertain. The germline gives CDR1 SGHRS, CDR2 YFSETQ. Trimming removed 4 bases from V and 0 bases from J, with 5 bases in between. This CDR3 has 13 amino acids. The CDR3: CASSASSYNEQFF. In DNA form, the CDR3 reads TGCGCCAGCAGCGCTAGCTCCTACAATGAGCAGTTCTTC.

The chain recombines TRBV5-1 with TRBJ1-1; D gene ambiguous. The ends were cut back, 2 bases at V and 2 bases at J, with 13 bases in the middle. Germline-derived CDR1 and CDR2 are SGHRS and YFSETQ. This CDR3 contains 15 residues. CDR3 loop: CASSFSRPYNTEAFF. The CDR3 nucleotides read TGCGCCAGCAGCTTTTCGCGGCCGTATAACACTGAAGCTTTCTTT.

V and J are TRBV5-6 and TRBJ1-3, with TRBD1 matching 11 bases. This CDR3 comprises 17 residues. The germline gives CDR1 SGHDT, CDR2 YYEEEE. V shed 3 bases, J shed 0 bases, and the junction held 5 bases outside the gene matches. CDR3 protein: CASSWGGQGASGNTIYF. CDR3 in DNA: TGTGCCAGCAGCTGGGGCGGACAGGGGGCCTCTGGAAACACCATATATTTT.

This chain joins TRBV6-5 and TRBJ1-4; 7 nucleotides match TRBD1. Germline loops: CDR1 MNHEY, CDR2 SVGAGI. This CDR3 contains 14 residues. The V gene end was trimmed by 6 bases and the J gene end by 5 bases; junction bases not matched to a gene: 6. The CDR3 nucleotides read TGTGCCAGCAGCCCCCGGGACAGAAATGAAAAACTGTTTTTT. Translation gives CASSPRDRNEKLFF.

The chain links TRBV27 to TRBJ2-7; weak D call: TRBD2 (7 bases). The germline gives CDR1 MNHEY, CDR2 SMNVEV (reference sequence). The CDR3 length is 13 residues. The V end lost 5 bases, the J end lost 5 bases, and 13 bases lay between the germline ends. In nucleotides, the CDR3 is TGTGCCAGCAGTGCTAAGGGGGGGAACGAGCAGTACTTC. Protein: CASSAKGGNEQYF.

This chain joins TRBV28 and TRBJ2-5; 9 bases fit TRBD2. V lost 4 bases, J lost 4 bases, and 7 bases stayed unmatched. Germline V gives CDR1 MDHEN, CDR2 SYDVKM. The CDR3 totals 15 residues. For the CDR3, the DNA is TGTGCCAGCAGTTCTTTGCGGGGGGGCCGAGAGACCCAGTACTTC. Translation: CASSSLRGGRETQYF.

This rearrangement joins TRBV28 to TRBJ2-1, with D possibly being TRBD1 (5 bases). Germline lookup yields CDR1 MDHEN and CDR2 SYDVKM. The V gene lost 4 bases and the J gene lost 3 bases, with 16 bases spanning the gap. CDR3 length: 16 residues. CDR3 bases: TGTGCCAGCAGTTCCCAGGGAACGGCTGACTACAATGAGCAGTTCTTC. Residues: CASSSQGTADYNEQFF.

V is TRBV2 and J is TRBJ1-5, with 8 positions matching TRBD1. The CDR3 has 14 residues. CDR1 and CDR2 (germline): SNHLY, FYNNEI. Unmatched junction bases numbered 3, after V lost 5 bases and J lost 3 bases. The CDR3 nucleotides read TGTGCCAGCAGTCGACAGGGGAACAATCAGCCCCAGCATTTT. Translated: CASSRQGNNQPQHF.

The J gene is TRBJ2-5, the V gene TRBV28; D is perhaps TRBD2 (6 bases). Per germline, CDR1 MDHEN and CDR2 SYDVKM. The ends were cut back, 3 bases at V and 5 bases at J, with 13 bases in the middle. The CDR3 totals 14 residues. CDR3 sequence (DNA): TGTGCCAGCAGTTTTTCGGGAGCTGGGGAGACCCAGTACTTC. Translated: CASSFSGAGETQYF.

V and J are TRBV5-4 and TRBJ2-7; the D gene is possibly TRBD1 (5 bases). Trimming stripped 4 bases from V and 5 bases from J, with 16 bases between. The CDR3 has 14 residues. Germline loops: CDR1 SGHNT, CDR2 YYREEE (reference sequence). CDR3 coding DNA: TGTGCCAGCAGCGCCTTGTCAGGGATCCACGAGCAGTACTTC. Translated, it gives CASSALSGIHEQYF.

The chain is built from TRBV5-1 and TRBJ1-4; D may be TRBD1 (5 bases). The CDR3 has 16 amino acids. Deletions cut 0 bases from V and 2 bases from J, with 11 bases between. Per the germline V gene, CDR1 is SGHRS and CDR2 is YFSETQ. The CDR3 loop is CASSLDPTGTNEKLFF. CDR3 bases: TGCGCCAGCAGCTTGGACCCAACAGGCACTAATGAAAAACTGTTTTTT.

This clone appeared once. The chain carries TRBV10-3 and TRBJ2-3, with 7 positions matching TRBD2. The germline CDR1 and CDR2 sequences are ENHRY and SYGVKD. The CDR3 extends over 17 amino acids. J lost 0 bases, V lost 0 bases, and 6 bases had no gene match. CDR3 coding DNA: TGTGCCATCAGTGAGTCGACTGGGGGGGTTAGCACAGATACGCAGTATTTT. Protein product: CAISESTGGVSTDTQYF.

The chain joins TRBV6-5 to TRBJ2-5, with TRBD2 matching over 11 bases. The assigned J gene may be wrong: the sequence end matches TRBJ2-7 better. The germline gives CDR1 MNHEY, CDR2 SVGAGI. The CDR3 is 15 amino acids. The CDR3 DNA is TGTGCCAGCACAAAGGGGGCTAGCGGGGGGTACGAGCAGTACTTC. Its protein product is CASTKGASGGYEQYF.

In DNA, the CDR3 is TGTGCCAGCTCACCTGGGACAGCTAAAGAGACCCAGTACTTC. This translates into CASSPGTAKETQYF. The V gene is TRBV18, the J gene TRBJ2-5; TRBD1 matches at 7 bases. Trimming cost V 3 bases and J 3 bases; bases outside gene matches: 4. From germline, CDR1 is KGHSH and CDR2 LQKENI. CDR3 length equals 14 residues.

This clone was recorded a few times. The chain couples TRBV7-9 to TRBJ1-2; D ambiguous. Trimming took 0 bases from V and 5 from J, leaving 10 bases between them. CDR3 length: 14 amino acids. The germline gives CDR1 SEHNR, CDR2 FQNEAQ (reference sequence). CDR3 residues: CASSLASQAYGYTF. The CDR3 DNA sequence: TGTGCCAGCAGCTTAGCGAGCCAGGCATATGGCTACACCTTC.

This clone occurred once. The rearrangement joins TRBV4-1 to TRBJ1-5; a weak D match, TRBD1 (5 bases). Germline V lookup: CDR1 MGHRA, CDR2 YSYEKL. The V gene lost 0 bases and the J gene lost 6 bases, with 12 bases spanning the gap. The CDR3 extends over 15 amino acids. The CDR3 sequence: CASSQEPPGPQPQHF. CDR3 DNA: TGCGCCAGCAGCCAAGAACCTCCAGGGCCTCAGCCCCAGCATTTT.

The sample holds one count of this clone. In DNA, the CDR3 is TGCGCCAGCAGCCTCCGGGAGGAGGTGAACTATGGCTACACCTTC. Its protein is CASSLREEVNYGYTF. The chain links TRBV5-1 to TRBJ1-2; D gene ambiguous. This CDR3 is built from 15 residues. The V end was cut by 4 bases, the J end by 2 bases, with 15 bases between. CDR1 SGHRS and CDR2 YFSETQ come from the germline V gene.

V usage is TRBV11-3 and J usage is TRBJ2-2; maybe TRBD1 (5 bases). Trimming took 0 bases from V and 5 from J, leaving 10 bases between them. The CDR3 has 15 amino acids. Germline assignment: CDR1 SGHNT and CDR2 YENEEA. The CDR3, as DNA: TGTGCCAGCAGCTTAGAAGGCAGGGCTACCGGGGAGCTGTTTTTT. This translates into CASSLEGRATGELFF. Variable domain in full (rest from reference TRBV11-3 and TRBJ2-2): EAGVVQSPRYKIIEKKQPVAFWCNPISGHNTLYWYLQNLGQGPELLIRYENEEAVDDSQLPKDRFSAERLKGVDSTLKIQPAELGDSAVYLCASSLEGRATGELFFGEGSRLTVL.

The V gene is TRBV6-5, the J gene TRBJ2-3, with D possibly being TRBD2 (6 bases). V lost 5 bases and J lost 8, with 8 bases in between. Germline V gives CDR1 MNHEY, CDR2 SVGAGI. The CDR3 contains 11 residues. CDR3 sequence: CASSPGGTQYF. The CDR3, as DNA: TGTGCCAGCAGTCCCGGGGGTACGCAGTATTTT.

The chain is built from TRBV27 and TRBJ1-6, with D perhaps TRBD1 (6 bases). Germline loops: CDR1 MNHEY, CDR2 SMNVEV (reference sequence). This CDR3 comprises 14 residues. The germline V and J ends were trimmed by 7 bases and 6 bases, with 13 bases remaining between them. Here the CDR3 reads CASTPGVFNSPLHF. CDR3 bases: TGTGCCAGCACTCCAGGGGTTTTTAATTCACCCCTCCACTTT.

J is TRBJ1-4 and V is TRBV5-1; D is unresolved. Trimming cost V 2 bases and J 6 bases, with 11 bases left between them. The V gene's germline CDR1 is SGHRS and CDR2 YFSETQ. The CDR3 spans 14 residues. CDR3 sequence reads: CASSLLGEDEKLFF. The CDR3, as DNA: TGCGCCAGCAGCTTATTGGGAGAGGATGAAAAACTGTTTTTT.